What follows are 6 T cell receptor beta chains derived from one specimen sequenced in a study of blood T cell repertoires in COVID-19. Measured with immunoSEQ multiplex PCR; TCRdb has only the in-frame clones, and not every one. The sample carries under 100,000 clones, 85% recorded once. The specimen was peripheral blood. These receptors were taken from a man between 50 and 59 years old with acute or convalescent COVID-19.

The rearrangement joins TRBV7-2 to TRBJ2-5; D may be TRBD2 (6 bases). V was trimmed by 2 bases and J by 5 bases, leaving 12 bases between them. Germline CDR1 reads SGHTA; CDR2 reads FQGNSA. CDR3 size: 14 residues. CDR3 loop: CASSLSQLAETQYF. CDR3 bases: TGTGCCAGCAGCTTAAGTCAACTAGCTGAGACCCAGTACTTC.

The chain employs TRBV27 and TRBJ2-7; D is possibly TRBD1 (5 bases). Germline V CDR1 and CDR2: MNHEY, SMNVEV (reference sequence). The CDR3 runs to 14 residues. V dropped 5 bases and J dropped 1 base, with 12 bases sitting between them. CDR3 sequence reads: CASSAGSGSYEQYF. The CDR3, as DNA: TGTGCCAGCAGTGCTGGGTCAGGGTCCTACGAGCAGTACTTC.

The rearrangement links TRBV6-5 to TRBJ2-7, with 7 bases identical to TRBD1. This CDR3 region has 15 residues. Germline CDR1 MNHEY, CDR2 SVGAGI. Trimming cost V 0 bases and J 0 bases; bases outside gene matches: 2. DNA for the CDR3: TGTGCCAGCAGTTACTCGGCAGGGGGCTCCTACGAGCAGTACTTC. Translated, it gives CASSYSAGGSYEQYF.

CDR3 amino acids: CAWSVGHRPDTQYF. The CDR3 DNA follows: TGTGCCTGGAGTGTGGGGCACCGGCCGGATACGCAGTATTTT. The chain is built from TRBV30 and TRBJ2-3; possible D gene TRBD1, 5 bases. Deletions cut 0 bases from V and 6 bases from J, with 13 bases between. Germline V lookup: CDR1 GTSNPN, CDR2 SVGIG (reference sequence). This CDR3 comprises 14 residues.

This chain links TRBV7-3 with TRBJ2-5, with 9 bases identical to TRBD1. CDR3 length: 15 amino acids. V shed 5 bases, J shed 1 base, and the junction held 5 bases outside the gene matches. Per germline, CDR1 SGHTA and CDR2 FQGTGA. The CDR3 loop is CASSRQQGAQETQYF. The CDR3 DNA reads TGTGCCAGCAGCCGGCAACAGGGGGCCCAAGAGACCCAGTACTTC.

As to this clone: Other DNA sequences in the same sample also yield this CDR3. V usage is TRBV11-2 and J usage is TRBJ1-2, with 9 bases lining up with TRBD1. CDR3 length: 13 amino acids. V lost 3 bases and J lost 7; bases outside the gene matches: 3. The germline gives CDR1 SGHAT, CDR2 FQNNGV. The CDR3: CASSLDRGGGYTF. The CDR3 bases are TGTGCCAGCAGCTTGGACAGGGGAGGTGGCTACACCTTC.